The rows below give T cell receptor beta chains drawn from one sample of a study of T cells in Graves' hyperthyroidism and ophthalmopathy. TCRdb independently ran MiXCR on the multiplex PCR reads; one entry per CDR3 protein. The sample lists 530,000 or so distinct CDR3 sequences, 46% occurring once. The specimen sequenced was peripheral blood or thyroid tissue (not recorded which). The receptors come from a woman younger than 30 with Graves' hyperthyroidism. Each CDR3 is given with its conserved first and last residue. A D gene is named only where the DNA matches it firmly. Only part of the rows carry a size: once, few, many, or a class if the clone is expanded.

j_gene | v_gene | len | abundance | d_gene | CDR3nt | CDR3aa
TRBJ1-2 | TRBV24-1 | 13 | once | NA | TGTGCCACCAGTGATTTACGGGACGGTGGCTACACCTTC | CATSDLRDGGYTF
TRBJ1-5 | TRBV29-1 | 11 | NA | NA | TGCAGCAGAAGGAGGGGGCAGCCCCAGCATTTT | CSRRRGQPQHF
TRBJ2-2 | TRBV27 | 14 | few | NA | TGTGCCAGCAGTCCAGTGAGGAACACCGGGGAGCTGTTTTTT | CASSPVRNTGELFF
TRBJ2-7 | TRBV20-1 | 14 | many | NA | TGCAGTGCTAGAGATGTGCAGGGGAGGCACGAGCAGTACTTC | CSARDVQGRHEQYF
TRBJ1-2 | TRBV2 | 14 | once | TRBD1 | TGTGCCAGCGGTCAACAGGGGAGAGGCTATGGCTACACCTTC | CASGQQGRGYGYTF
TRBJ2-7 | TRBV6-5 | 15 | NA | TRBD2 | TGTGCCAGCAGTTACGGGACTAGCGGGAACTACGAGCAGTACTTC | CASSYGTSGNYEQYF
TRBJ1-5 | TRBV10-3 | 14 | few | NA | TGTGCCATCAGTGAGTCGGGGGGCCAAGAGACCCAGCATTTT | CAISESGGQETQHF
TRBJ2-3 | TRBV15 | 16 | few | NA | TGTGCCACCAGACCAGACCGGGACACCCTAACAGATACGCAGTATTTT | CATRPDRDTLTDTQYF
TRBJ1-1 | TRBV12-5 | 14 | NA | NA | TGTGCTAGTGGTTCATATAGGGGGAACACTGAAGTTTTCTTT | CASGSYRGNTEVFF
TRBJ1-1 | TRBV7-8 | 13 | NA | NA | TGTGCCAGCGTTACAGGGCCGAACACTGAAGCTTTCTTT | CASVTGPNTEAFF
TRBJ2-2 | TRBV20-1 | 14 | many | NA | TGCAGTGCTAGAGTTCCTCCCGGGTCCGGGGAGCTGTTTTTT | CSARVPPGSGELFF
TRBJ1-1 | TRBV30 | 16 | NA | NA | TGTGCCTGGAGTGTACCCCAATCAGGACGGAACACTGAAGCTTTCTTT | CAWSVPQSGRNTEAFF
TRBJ2-7 | TRBV7-6 | 16 | many | TRBD1 | TGTGCCAGCAGCCAATACATTAAAGAGACAGGGGTCGAGCAGTACTTC | CASSQYIKETGVEQYF
TRBJ2-4 | TRBV2 | 15 | few | TRBD2 | TGTGCCAGCAGTGTACGAGCGGGAGGTTTAAACATTCAGTACTTC | CASSVRAGGLNIQYF
TRBJ1-6 | TRBV20-1 | 13 | NA | NA | TGCAGTGCTAGGGCAGGGACGAATTCACCCCTCCACTTT | CSARAGTNSPLHF
TRBJ2-7 | TRBV20-1 | 15 | NA | NA | TGCAGTGCGCCGTCTCCCGGGACGGACACCTACGAGCAGTACTTC | CSAPSPGTDTYEQYF
TRBJ1-2 | TRBV19 | 17 | many | TRBD1 | TGTGCCAGTAGCCTCAGGGGGACCTTACTTTTGAACTATGGCTACACCTTC | CASSLRGTLLLNYGYTF
TRBJ2-5 | TRBV7-9 | 16 | NA | TRBD2 | TGTGCCAGCGTTGAGGTTGGCGGGAGGCCCCAAGAGACCCAGTACTTC | CASVEVGGRPQETQYF
TRBJ2-7 | TRBV7-9 | 13 | once | NA | TGTGCCAGCAGCTTATTCGGCAGGGGTGAGCAGTACTTC | CASSLFGRGEQYF